The table lists the clone carrying this TCR beta chain with many counts. Its target is unknown. This entry comes from a study of neurological immune-mediated disorders. Notes on the study in general: CDR3 amino acid sequences found in expanded clones were never shared across subjects, suggesting private repertoires in all groups. HTLV-1-associated myelopathy ranked highest for TCR clonal expansion and multiple sclerosis lowest, beneath healthy controls.

TCRdb independently ran MiXCR on the 5' RACE reads; one entry per CDR3 protein. The sample lists 60,000 to 90,000 distinct CDR3 sequences; 10% to 13% were seen once. V gave up 3 bases and J gave up 2 bases; unmatched junction bases: 7. Per germline, CDR1 SQVTM and CDR2 ANQGSEA. The CDR3 is made up of 15 amino acids. Time point meaning: longitudinal time-point 1 (baseline). Sequenced: PBMCs. V is TRBV29-1 and J is TRBJ2-5, with TRBD2 matching 9 bases. The sequence was obtained from a man aged 25-45 years in good health. CDR3 coding DNA: TGCAGCGTTGAGCGACTAGCGGAATCTCAAGAGACCCAGTACTTC. The encoded protein is CSVERLAESQETQYF.